This entry concerns a single T cell receptor (beta chain). As yet, its antigen is unknown. This could be a read error, since a much larger clone is one nucleotide away. Any gene name here is a mouse gene name. The read falls 4 residues short of the CDR3 end, and the missing part is taken from the germline J gene. This specimen comes from a study of CD8+ T cells in alopecia areata. Study-level background: The approximately 6-11-week-old female C3H/HeJ mice were given skin taken from approximately 6-13-month-old C3H/HeJ graft donors that had spontaneous alopecia.

General study results and limits: Scalp sequencing also captures normal skin's resident alphabeta T cells. Patients shared TCRs less clearly than mice did, possibly owing to HLA.

Using CD4, CD8alpha, NKG2D, NKG2ACE and other markers, pooled cutaneous lymph node cells were sorted. Investigators isolated RNA and reverse transcribed it into cDNA to act as the sequencing template. Sequencing used immunoSEQ multiplex PCR; TCRdb keeps in-frame clones, though not all of them. Listed here are around 290,000 clones without any singletons, the top ten holding less than 1.5%. The CDR3 runs to 14 residues. Looked up from germline, CDR1 is FNHDT and CDR2 is SITEND (reference sequence). V shed 4 bases, J shed 4 bases, and the junction held 3 bases outside the gene matches. The J gene is TRBJ2-1, the V gene TRBV19; 9 nucleotides match TRBD1. This clonotype originated in a C3H/HeJ mouse with alopecia areata. Strain haplotype (MHC): H2-k. Sequencing used CD4+ T cells sorted from a lymph node. CDR3 amino acids: CASSGGTGYAEQFF. The sequenced part of the CDR3 DNA is TGTGCCAGCAGTGGCGGGACAGGGTATGCT.